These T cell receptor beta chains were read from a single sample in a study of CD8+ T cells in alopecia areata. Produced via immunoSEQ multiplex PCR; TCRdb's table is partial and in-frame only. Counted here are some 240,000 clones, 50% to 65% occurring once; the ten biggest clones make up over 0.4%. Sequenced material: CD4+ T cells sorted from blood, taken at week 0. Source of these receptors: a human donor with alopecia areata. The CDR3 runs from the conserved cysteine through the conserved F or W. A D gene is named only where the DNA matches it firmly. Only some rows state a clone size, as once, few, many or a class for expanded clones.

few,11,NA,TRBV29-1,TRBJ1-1,CSVDGTTEAFF,TGCAGCGTTGACGGGACCACTGAAGCTTTCTTT
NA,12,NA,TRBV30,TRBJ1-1,CAWVGRGTEAFF,TGTGCCTGGGTCGGCAGGGGAACTGAAGCTTTCTTT
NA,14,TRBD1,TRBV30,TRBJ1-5,CAWSASTGAQPQHF,TGTGCCTGGAGTGCTTCCACAGGGGCTCAGCCCCAGCATTTT
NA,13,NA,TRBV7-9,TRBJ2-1,CASSLDLPHEQFF,TGTGCCAGCAGCTTAGACCTCCCCCATGAGCAGTTCTTC
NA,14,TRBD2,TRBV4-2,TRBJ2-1,CASSRMGEGDEQFF,TGTGCCAGCAGCCGAATGGGGGAGGGCGATGAGCAGTTCTTC
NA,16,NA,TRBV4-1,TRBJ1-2,CASSQGNPGMGYGYTF,TGCGCCAGCAGCCAGGGTAACCCGGGGATGGGCTATGGCTACACCTTC
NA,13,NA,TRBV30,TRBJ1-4,CAWSVQSFEKLFF,TGTGCCTGGAGTGTACAAAGTTTCGAAAAACTGTTTTTT
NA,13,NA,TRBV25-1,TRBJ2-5,CASSHGIAETQYF,TGTGCCAGCAGCCACGGGATCGCCGAGACCCAGTACTTC
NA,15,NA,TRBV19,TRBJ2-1,CASTAIPYSYNEQFF,TGTGCCAGTACCGCTATACCATACTCCTACAATGAGCAGTTCTTC
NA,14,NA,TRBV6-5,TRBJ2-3,CASKGPLSTDTQYF,TGTGCCAGCAAGGGGCCCCTTAGCACAGATACGCAGTATTTT
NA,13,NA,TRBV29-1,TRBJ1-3,CSVQGFSGNTIYF,TGCAGCGTCCAAGGATTCTCTGGAAACACCATATATTTT
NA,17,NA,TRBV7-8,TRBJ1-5,CASSLNGPGNRNQPQHF,TGTGCCAGCAGCCTCAACGGACCGGGGAATCGCAATCAGCCCCAGCATTTT
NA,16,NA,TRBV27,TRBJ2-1,CASSPLRARSYNEQFF,TGTGCCAGCAGTCCCCTCAGGGCGCGGTCCTACAATGAGCAGTTCTTC
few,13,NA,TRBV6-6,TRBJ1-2,CASSYSLRYGYTF,TGTGCCAGCAGTTACTCGCTTCGATATGGCTACACCTTC
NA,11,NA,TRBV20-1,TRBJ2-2,CSARETGELFF,TGCAGTGCGAGAGAGACCGGGGAGCTGTTTTTT
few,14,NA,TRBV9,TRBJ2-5,CASSVQGSQETQYF,TGTGCCAGCAGCGTACAGGGGTCCCAAGAGACCCAGTACTTC
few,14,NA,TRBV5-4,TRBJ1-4,CASSGRGHNEKLFF,TGTGCCAGCAGCGGCCGGGGGCATAATGAAAAACTGTTTTTT
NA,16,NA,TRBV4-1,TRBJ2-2,CASRSQRGVNTGELFF,TGCGCCAGCAGGAGTCAGAGGGGAGTCAACACCGGGGAGCTGTTTTTT
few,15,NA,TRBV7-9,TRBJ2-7,CASSFSLSSGHEQYF,TGTGCCAGCAGCTTTTCCCTGTCCTCGGGGCACGAGCAGTACTTC
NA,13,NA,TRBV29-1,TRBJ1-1,CSVRTGSVTEAFF,TGCAGCGTTCGTACAGGGTCAGTCACTGAAGCTTTCTTT
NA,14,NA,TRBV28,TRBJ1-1,CASSLSPGDRQAFF,TGTGCCAGCAGTTTATCCCCAGGGGATCGGCAAGCTTTCTTT
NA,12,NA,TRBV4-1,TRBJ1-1,CASSQGGAMAFF,TGCGCCAGCAGCCAAGGGGGAGCGATGGCTTTCTTT
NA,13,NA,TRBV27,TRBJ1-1,CASTKSGDTEAFF,TGTGCCAGCACCAAATCCGGGGACACTGAAGCTTTCTTT
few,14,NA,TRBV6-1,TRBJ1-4,CASSRTATNEKLFF,TGTGCCAGCAGCCGGACGGCAACTAATGAAAAACTGTTTTTT
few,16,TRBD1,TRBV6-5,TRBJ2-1,CASSYDPGQGWNEQFF,TGTGCCAGCAGTTACGACCCGGGACAGGGGTGGAATGAGCAGTTCTTC
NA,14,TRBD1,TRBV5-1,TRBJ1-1,CASSLTGVATEAFF,TGCGCCAGCAGCTTGACAGGGGTTGCGACTGAAGCTTTCTTT
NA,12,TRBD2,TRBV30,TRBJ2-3,CASSGGTDTQYF,TGTGCCTCTAGCGGGGGCACAGATACGCAGTATTTT